Each of the 3 T cell receptor beta chains below was sequenced from the same sample in a study of T cells in Graves' hyperthyroidism and ophthalmopathy. Authors of the study amplified TCR beta CDR3 regions from RNA transcripts. An initial round of RT-PCR targeting the TCR CDR3 relied on the HTBI primer set. TCRdb processed the multiplex PCR reads anew with MiXCR; each CDR3 protein has one entry. The profile covers about 510,000 distinct CDR3 sequences, with 11% to 15% appearing a single time and over 11% taken by the ten largest. Sequences were obtained from blood. The source is a woman aged 40 to 50 with Graves' hyperthyroidism.

This clonotype appeared many times. The V and J genes are TRBV27 and TRBJ2-1, with TRBD2 as a possible D gene (6 bases). V lost 7 bases and J lost 4, with 14 bases in between. The CDR3 is made up of 14 amino acids. Germline lookup yields CDR1 MNHEY and CDR2 SMNVEV (reference sequence). The CDR3 sequence: CASTVSGLYNEQFF. CDR3 DNA: TGTGCCAGCACTGTTAGCGGCTTATACAATGAGCAGTTCTTC.

A word on this clonotype: This may come from a read error, since a much larger clone is one base off. Without the conserved terminal phenylalanine or tryptophan, this CDR3 likely stems from a read error. The genes are TRBV7-8 and TRBJ2-3; 9 bases agree with TRBD2. Germline assignment: CDR1 SGHVS and CDR2 FQNEAQ. V gave up 4 bases and J gave up 1 base; unmatched junction bases: 6. The CDR3 is made up of 16 amino acids. CDR3 nucleotides: TGTGCCAGCAGCTCTCCTTCTAGCGGGGGCACAGATACGCAGTATATT. Amino acid sequence: CASSSPSSGGTDTQYI.

The sample holds many counts of this clonotype. The DNA for the CDR3 is TGCAGTGCCCCCCCCCAGGGATACAATGAGCAGTTCTTC. As protein: CSAPPQGYNEQFF. The V gene is TRBV20-1, the J gene TRBJ2-1; D might be TRBD1 (5 bases). V lost 6 bases and J lost 4, with 13 bases in between. CDR3 length: 13 amino acids. Per germline, CDR1 DFQATT and CDR2 SNEGSKA (reference sequence).